This T cell receptor (beta chain) was recorded in a study of cytomegalovirus exposure and HLA in healthy donors. General observations from the study: The TCR clusters that emerged in the first cohort tended, a later analysis found, to co-occur in the 110 or so validation repertoires.

Germline V lookup: CDR1 SGHDT, CDR2 YYEEEE. Trimming shortened V by 4 bases and J by 3 bases, and 10 bases separated the two germline ends. The CDR3 has 13 residues. While the first cohort had 650 to 850 subjects, the donors belonged to the separate validation cohort of over a hundred subjects. Generated by immunoSEQ multiplex PCR, the TCRdb table keeps only in-frame clones and is missing some. The repertoire has 140,000 to 150,000 clones, 87% of them found once; the top ten carry less than 5.5%. This clone was found once. Its antigen is still unknown. This chain connects TRBV5-6 to TRBJ1-1; TRBD1 might be the D (6 bases). This clonotype was obtained from a man younger than 35 in good health and CMV-seropositive. The material sequenced was PBMCs. The CDR3 nucleotides are TGTGCCAGCAGCCGCACAGGGTACACTGAAGCTTTCTTT. Amino acids: CASSRTGYTEAFF.